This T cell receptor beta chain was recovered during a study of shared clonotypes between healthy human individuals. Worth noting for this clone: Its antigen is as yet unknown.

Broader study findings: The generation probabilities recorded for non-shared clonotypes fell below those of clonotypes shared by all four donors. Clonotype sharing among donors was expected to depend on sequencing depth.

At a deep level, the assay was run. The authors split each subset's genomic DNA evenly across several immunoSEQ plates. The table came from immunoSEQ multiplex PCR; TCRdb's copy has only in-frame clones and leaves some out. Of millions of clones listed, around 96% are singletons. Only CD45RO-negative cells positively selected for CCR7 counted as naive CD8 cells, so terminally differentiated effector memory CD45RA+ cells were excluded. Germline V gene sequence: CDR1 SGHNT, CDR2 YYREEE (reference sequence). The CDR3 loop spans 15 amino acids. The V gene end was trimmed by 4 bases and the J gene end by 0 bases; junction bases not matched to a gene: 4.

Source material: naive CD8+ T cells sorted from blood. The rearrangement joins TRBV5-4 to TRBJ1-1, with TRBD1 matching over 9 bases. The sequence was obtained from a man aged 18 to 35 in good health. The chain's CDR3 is CASSETGGMNTEAFF. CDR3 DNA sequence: TGTGCCAGCAGCGAGACAGGGGGAATGAACACTGAAGCTTTCTTT.